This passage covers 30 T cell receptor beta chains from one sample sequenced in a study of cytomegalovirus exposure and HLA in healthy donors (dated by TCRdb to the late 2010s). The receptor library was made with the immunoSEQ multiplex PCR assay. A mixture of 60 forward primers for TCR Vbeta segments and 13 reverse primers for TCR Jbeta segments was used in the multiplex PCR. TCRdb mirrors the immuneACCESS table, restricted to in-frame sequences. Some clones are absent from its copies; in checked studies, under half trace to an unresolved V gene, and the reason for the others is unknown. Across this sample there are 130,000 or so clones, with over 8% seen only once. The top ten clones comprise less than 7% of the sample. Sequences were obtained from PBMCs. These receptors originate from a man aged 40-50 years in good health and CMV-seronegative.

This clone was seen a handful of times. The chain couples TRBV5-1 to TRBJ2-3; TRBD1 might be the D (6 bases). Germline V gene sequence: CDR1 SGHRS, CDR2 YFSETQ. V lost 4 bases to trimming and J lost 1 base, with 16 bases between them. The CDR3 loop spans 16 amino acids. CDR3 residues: CASSQLQGRGTDTQYF. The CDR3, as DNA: TGCGCCAGCAGCCAGCTCCAGGGGAGAGGCACAGATACGCAGTATTTT.

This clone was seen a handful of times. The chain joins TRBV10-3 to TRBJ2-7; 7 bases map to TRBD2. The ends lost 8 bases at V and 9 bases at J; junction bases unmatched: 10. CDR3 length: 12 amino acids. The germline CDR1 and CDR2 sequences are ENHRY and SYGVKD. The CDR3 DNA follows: TGTGCCATCGGTTCGGGGGGAAACCGGCAGTACTTC. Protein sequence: CAIGSGGNRQYF.

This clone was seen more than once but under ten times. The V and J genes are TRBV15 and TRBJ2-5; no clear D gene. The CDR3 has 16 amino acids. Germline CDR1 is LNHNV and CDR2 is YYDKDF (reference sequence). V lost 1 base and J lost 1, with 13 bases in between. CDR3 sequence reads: CATSRGAVNTQETQYF. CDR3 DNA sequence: TGTGCCACCAGCAGAGGGGCCGTAAACACCCAAGAGACCCAGTACTTC.

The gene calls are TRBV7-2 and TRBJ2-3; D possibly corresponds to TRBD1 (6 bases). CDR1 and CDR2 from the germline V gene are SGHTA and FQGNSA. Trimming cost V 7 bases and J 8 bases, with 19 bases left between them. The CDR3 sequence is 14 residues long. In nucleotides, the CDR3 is TGTGCCAGCATCCCGGGACACCTCACGGGTACGCAGTATTTT. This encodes CASIPGHLTGTQYF.

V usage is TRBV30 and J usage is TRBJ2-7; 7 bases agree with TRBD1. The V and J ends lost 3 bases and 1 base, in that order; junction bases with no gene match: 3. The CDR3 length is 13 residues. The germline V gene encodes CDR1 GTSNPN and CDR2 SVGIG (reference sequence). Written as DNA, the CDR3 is TGTGCCTGGAGGGGGACAGATTCCTACGAGCAGTACTTC. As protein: CAWRGTDSYEQYF.

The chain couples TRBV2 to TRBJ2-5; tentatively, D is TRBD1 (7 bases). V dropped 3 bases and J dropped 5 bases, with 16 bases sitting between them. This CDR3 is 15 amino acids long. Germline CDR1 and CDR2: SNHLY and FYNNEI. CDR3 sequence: CASSEGGQFVETQYF. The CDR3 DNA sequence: TGTGCCAGCAGTGAGGGGGGACAGTTTGTGGAGACCCAGTACTTC.

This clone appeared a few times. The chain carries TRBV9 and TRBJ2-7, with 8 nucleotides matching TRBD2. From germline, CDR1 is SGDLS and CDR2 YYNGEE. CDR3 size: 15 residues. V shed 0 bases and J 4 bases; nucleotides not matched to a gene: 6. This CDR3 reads CASSVGGAGVYEQYF. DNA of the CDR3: TGTGCCAGCAGCGTAGGGGGAGCGGGGGTTTACGAGCAGTACTTC.

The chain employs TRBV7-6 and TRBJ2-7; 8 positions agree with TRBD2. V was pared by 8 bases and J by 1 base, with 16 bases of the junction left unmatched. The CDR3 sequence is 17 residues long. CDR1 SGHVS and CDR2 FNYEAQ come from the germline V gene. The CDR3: CASETPRGGRYSYEQYF. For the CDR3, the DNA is TGTGCCAGCGAGACCCCCCGGGGGGGCAGGTATTCCTACGAGCAGTACTTC. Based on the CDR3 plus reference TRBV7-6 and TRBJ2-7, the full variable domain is GAGVSQSPRYKVTKRGQDVALRCDPISGHVSLYWYRQALGQGPEFLTYFNYEAQQDKSGLPNDRFSAERPEGSISTLTIQRTEQRDSAMYRCASETPRGGRYSYEQYFGPGTRLTVT.

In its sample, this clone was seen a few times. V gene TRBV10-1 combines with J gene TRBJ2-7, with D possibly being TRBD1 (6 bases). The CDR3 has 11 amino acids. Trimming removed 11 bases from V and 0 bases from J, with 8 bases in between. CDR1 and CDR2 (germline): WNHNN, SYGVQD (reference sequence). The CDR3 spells CARDTSYEQYF. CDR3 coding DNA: TGCGCCCGGGACACCTCCTACGAGCAGTACTTC.

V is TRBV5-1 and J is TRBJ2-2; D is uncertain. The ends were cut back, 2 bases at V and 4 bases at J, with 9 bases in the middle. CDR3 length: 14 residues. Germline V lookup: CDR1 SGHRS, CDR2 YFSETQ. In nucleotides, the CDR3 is TGCGCCAGCAGCTTAGCCAGGATCACCGGGGAGCTGTTTTTT. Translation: CASSLARITGELFF. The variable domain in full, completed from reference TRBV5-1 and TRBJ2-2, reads KAGVTQTPRYLIKTRGQQVTLSCSPISGHRSVSWYQQTPGQGLQFLFEYFSETQRNKGNFPGRFSGRQFSNSRSEMNVSTLELGDSALYLCASSLARITGELFFGEGSRLTVL.

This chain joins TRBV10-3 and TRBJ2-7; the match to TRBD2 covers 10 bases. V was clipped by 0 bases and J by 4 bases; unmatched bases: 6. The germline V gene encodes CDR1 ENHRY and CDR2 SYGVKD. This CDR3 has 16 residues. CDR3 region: CAISESPSGGIYEQYF. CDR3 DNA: TGTGCCATCAGTGAGTCGCCTAGCGGGGGAATATACGAGCAGTACTTC.

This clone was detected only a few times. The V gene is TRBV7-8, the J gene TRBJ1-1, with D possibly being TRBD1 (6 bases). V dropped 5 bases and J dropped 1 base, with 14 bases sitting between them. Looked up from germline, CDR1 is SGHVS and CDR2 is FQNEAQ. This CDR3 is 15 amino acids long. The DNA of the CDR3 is TGTGCCAGCAGCCCCACCCCCAGGGGGAACACTGAAGCTTTCTTT. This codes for CASSPTPRGNTEAFF. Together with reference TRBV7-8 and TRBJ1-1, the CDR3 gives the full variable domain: GAGVSQSPRYKVAKRGQDVALRCDPISGHVSLFWYQQALGQGPEFLTYFQNEAQLDKSGLPSDRFFAERPEGSVSTLKIQRTQQEDSAVYLCASSPTPRGNTEAFFGQGTRLTVV.

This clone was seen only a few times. CDR3 bases: TGTGCCAGCAGTAGGACAGGGAGCTCCTACAATGAGCAGTTCTTC. Translating it yields CASSRTGSSYNEQFF. The chain couples TRBV2 to TRBJ2-1; 8 positions match TRBD1. The V gene's germline CDR1 is SNHLY and CDR2 FYNNEI. The CDR3 sequence is 15 residues long. The J segment lost 0 bases and the V segment lost 5 bases, leaving 3 bases of the junction unmatched.

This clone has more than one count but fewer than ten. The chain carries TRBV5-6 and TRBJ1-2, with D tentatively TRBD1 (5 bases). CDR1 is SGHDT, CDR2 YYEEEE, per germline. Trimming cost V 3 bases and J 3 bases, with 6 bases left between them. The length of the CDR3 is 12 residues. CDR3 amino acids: CASSSRDYGYTF. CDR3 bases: TGTGCCAGCAGCTCCAGGGACTATGGCTACACCTTC.

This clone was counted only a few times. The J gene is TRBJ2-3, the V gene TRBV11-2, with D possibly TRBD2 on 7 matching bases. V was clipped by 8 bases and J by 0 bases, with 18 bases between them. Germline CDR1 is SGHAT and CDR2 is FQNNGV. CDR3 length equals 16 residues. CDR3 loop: CASGGLRGLSTDTQYF. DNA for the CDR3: TGTGCCAGCGGGGGATTGCGGGGGCTAAGCACAGATACGCAGTATTTT.

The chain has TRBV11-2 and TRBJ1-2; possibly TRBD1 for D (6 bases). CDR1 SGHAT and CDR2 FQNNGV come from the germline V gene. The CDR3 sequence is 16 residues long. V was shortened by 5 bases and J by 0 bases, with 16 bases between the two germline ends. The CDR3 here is CASSLHLQGPNYGYTF. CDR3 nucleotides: TGTGCCAGCAGCCTCCACCTACAGGGCCCTAACTATGGCTACACCTTC.

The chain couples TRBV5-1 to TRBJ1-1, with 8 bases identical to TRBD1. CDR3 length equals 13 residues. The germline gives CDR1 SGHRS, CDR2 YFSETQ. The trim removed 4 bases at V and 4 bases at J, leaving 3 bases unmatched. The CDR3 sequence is CASSQGAGTEAFF. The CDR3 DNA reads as TGCGCCAGCAGCCAGGGGGCAGGCACTGAAGCTTTCTTT.

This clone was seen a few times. The CDR3 region is CASSLQGVGETQYF. In DNA, the CDR3 is TGTGCCAGTAGTCTACAGGGGGTTGGGGAGACCCAGTACTTC. The chain is built from TRBV19 and TRBJ2-5; 8 bases align to TRBD1. Per germline, CDR1 LNHDA and CDR2 SQIVND (reference sequence). CDR3 size: 14 residues. V dropped 5 bases and J dropped 5; count of bases not matched to a gene: 7.

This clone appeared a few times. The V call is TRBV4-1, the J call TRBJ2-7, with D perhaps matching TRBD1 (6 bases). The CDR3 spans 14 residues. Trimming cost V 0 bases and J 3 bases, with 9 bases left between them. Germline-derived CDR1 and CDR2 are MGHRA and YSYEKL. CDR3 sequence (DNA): TGCGCCAGCAGCCAAGAAAACAGGGACTACGAGCAGTACTTC. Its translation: CASSQENRDYEQYF.

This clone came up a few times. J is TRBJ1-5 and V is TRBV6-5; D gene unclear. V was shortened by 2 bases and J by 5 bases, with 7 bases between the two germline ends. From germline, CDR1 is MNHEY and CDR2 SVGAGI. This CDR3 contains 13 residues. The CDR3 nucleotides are TGTGCCAGCAGTTACGCGCTAGATCAGCCCCAGCATTTT. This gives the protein CASSYALDQPQHF.

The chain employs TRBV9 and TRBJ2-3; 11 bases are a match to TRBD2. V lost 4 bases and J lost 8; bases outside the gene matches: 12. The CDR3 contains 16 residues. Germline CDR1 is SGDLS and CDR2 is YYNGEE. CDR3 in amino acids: CASSPRRLAGSPTQYF. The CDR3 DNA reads TGTGCCAGCAGCCCCAGACGACTAGCGGGGTCCCCTACGCAGTATTTT. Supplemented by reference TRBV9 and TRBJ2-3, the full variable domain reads DSGVTQTPKHLITATGQRVTLRCSPRSGDLSVYWYQQSLDQGLQFLIQYYNGEERAKGNILERFSAQQFPDLHSELNLSSLELGDSALYFCASSPRRLAGSPTQYFGPGTRLTVL.

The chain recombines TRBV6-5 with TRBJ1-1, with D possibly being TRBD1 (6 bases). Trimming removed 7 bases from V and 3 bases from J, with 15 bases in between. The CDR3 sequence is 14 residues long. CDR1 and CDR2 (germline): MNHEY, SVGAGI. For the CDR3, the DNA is TGTGCCAGCATTAAACGGGGGGCTGACACTGAAGCTTTCTTT. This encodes CASIKRGADTEAFF.

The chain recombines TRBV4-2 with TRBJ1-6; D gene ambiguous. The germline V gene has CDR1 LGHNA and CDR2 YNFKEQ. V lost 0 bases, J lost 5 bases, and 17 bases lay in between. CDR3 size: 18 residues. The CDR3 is CASSQDKLEWWDNSPLHF. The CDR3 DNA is TGTGCCAGCAGCCAAGATAAGTTGGAGTGGTGGGATAATTCACCCCTCCACTTT.

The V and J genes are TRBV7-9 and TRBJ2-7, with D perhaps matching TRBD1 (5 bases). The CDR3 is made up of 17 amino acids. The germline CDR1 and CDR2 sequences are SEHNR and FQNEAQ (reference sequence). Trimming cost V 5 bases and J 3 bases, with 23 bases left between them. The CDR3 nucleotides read TGTGCCAGCAGCCTAGGGGTGACGACACCTCTCGACTACGAGCAGTACTTC. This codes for CASSLGVTTPLDYEQYF.

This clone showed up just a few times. The CDR3 protein is CASSRGRPHTGELFF. As DNA, the CDR3 is TGTGCCAGCAGTCGGGGGAGACCACACACCGGGGAGCTGTTTTTT. This chain connects TRBV6-1 to TRBJ2-2, with D possibly TRBD2 on 6 matching bases. Trimming cost V 5 bases and J 3 bases, with 13 bases left between them. The CDR3 runs to 15 residues. Germline V gene lookup returns CDR1 MNHNS and CDR2 SASEGT.

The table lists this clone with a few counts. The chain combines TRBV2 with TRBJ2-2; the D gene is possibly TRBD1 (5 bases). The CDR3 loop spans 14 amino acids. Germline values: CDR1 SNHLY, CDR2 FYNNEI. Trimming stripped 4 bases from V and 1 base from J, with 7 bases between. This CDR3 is CASSGGRNTGELFF. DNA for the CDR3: TGTGCCAGCAGTGGGGGCAGGAACACCGGGGAGCTGTTTTTT.

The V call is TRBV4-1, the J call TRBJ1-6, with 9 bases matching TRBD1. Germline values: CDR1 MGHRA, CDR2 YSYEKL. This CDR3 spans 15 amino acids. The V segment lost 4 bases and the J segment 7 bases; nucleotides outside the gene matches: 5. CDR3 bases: TGCGCCAGCAGCCCTCAGGACAGGGGAAATTCACCCCTCCACTTT. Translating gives CASSPQDRGNSPLHF.

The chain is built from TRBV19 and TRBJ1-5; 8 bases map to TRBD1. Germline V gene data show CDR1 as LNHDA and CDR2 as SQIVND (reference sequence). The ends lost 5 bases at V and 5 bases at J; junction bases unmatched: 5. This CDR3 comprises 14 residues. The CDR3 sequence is CASSGDRGYQPQHF. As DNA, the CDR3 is TGTGCCAGTAGTGGCGACAGGGGCTATCAGCCCCAGCATTTT.

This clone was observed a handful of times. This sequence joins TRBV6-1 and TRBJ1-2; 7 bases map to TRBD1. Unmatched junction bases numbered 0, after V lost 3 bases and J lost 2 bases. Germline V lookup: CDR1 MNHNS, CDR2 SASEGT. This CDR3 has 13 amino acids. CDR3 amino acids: CASSDRGNYGYTF. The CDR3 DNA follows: TGTGCCAGCAGTGACAGGGGGAACTATGGCTACACCTTC.

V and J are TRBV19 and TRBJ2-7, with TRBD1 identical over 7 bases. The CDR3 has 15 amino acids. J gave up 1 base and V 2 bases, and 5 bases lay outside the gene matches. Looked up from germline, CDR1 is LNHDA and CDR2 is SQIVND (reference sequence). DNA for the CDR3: TGTGCCAGTAGTATAACAGGGGAAAGGTCCTACGAGCAGTACTTC. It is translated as CASSITGERSYEQYF.